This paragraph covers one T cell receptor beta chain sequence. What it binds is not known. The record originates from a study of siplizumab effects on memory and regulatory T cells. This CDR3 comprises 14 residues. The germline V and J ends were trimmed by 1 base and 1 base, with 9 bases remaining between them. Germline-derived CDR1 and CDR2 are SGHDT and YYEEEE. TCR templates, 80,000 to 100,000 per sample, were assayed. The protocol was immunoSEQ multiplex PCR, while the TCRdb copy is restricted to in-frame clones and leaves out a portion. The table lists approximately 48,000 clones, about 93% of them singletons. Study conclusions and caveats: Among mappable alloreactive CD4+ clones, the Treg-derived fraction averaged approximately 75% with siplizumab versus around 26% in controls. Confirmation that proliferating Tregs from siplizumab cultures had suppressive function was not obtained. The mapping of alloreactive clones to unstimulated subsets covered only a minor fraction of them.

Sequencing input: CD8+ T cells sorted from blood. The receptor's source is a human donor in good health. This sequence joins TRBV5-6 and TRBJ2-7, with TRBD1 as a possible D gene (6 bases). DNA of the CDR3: TGTGCCAGCAGCTTGCCGGACAGATCCTACGAGCAGTACTTC. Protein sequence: CASSLPDRSYEQYF.